This T cell receptor beta chain was observed in a study of human T cells and chemical hapten exposure. Study-level background: Per-sample TCR yields varied mainly from small pooled library volume differences.

One entry per CDR3 protein, called by TCRdb with MiXCR from the RACE reads. Of around 340,000 distinct CDR3 sequences in the sample, roughly 6.9% are singletons; the top ten hold 7% to 10%. Time point denoted: patch test 1, 2 weeks after DPC sensitization. The treatment here: therapeutic diphenylcyclopropenone sensitization with weekly scalp DPC. Germline CDR1 reads SQVTM; CDR2 reads ANQGSEA. Deletions cut 0 bases from V and 3 bases from J, with 8 bases between. This CDR3 is 14 amino acids long. Notes on the study in general: As patch test score rose, PT1 expanded TCR counts tended to rise as well. DPC sensitization did not alter TCRs above 1 in 1000 frequency.

This clonotype was detected ten times or more. Its specificity is unknown. The chain recombines TRBV29-1 with TRBJ2-2; D gene uncertain. This clonotype was sampled from a young woman with alopecia areata. Some clones in this sample may be carry-over from other donors' samples. The sequencing here drew on whole blood, taken in connection with sensitization to the hapten diphenylcyclopropenone (DPC). CDR3 protein: CSVEEQMDTGELFF. Written as DNA, the CDR3 is TGCAGCGTTGAAGAGCAAATGGACACCGGGGAGCTGTTTTTT.